This entry describes one T cell receptor beta chain. Antigen: not known. These data originate in a study of cytomegalovirus exposure and HLA in healthy donors. Primers: 60 Vbeta forward and 13 Jbeta reverse. Libraries were prepared by immunoSEQ multiplex PCR; TCRdb keeps only in-frame clonotypes and omits some of them. The sample includes some 170,000 clones, around 80% of them seen just once. CDR1 is SEHNR and CDR2 is FQNEAQ in the germline V gene (reference sequence). Trimming took off 0 bases at V and 4 bases at J, with 18 bases between the two ends. CDR3 length: 17 amino acids. Study outcomes and limitations: The CMV antigen specificity of three CMV-associated chains was confirmed through in vitro analysis.

This chain joins TRBV7-9 and TRBJ1-1; weak D call: TRBD1 (5 bases). This TCR came from a man in his thirties or forties in good health and CMV-seronegative. The sequencing input was PBMCs. The CDR3 loop reads CASSLARGMGSSTEAFF. The DNA of the CDR3 is TGTGCCAGCAGCTTAGCGCGGGGGATGGGCTCGAGCACTGAAGCTTTCTTT.